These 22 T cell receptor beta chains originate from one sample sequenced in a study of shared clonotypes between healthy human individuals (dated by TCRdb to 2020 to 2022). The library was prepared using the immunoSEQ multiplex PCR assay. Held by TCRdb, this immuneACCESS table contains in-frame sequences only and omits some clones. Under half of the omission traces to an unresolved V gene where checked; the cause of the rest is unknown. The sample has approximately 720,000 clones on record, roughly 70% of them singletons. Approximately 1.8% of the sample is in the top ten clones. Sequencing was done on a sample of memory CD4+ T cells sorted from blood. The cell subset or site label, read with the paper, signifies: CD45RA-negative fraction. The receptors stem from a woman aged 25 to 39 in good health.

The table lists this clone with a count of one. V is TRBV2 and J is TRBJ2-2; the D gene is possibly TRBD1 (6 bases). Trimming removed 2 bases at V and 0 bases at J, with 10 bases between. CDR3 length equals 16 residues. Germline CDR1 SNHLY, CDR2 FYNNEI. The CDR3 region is CASSEYGGSNTGELFF. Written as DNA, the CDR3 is TGTGCCAGCAGTGAATATGGGGGCTCGAACACCGGGGAGCTGTTTTTT.

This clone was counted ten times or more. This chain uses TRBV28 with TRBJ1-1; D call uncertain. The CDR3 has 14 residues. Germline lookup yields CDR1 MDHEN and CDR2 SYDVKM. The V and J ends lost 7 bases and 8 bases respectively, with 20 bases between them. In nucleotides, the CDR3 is TGTGCCAGCACCCAACTCGGGAGGGCCCACGAAGCTTTCTTT. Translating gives CASTQLGRAHEAFF.

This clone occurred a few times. The CDR3 coding sequence is TGTGCCATCAGTGCCGTCCCTAGTAGCTCCTACAATGAGCAGTTCTTC. Amino acids: CAISAVPSSSYNEQFF. This chain joins TRBV10-3 and TRBJ2-1, with unresolved D. CDR1 is ENHRY, CDR2 SYGVKD, per germline. Between the trimmed V and J ends, which lost 4 bases and 0 bases, there was a span of 13 bases. The CDR3 is made up of 16 amino acids.

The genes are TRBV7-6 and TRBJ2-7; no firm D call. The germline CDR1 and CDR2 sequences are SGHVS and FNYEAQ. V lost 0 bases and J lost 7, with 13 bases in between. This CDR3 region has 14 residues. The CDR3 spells CASSLAPASGEQYF. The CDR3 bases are TGTGCCAGCAGCTTAGCCCCCGCCAGTGGTGAGCAGTACTTC.

The CDR3 loop is CSALLGQRITF. CDR3 DNA sequence: TGCAGTGCCCTCTTGGGACAACGGATTACCTTC. The rearrangement links TRBV20-1 to TRBJ1-2, with a weak D call TRBD1 (6 bases). This CDR3 is built from 11 residues. Trimming removed 6 bases from V and 14 bases from J, with 19 bases in between. CDR1 and CDR2 from the germline V gene are DFQATT and SNEGSKA (reference sequence).

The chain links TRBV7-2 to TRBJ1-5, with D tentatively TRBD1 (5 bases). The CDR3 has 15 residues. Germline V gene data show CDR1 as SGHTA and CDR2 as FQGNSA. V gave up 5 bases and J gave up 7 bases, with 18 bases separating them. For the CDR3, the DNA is TGTGCCAGCAGCCCGGGGGGTATGGGGACCCAGCCCCAGCATTTT. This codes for CASSPGGMGTQPQHF.

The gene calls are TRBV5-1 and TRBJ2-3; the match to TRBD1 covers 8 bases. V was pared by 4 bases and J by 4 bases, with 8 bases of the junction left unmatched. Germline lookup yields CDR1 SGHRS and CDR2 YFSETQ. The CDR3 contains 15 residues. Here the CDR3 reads CASSQPTGAADTQYF. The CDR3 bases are TGCGCCAGCAGCCAACCGACAGGGGCGGCAGATACGCAGTATTTT.

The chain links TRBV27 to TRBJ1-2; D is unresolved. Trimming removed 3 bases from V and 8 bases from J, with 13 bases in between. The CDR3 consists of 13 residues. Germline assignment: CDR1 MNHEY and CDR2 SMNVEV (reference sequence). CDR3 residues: CASSFEGRNGYTF. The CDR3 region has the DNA TGTGCCAGCAGTTTTGAGGGTAGGAACGGCTACACCTTC.

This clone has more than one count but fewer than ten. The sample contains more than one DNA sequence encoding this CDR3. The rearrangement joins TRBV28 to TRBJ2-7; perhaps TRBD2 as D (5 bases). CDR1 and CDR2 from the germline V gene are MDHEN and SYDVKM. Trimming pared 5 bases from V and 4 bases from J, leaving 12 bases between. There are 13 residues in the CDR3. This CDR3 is CASSPSRGYEQYF. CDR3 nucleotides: TGTGCCAGCAGTCCCAGCCGCGGGTACGAGCAGTACTTC.

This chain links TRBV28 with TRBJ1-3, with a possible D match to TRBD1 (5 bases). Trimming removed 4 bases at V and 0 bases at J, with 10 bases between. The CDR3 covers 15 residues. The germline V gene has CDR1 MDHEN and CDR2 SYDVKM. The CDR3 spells CASSYGTNSGNTIYF. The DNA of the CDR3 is TGTGCCAGCAGTTATGGGACTAACTCTGGAAACACCATATATTTT.

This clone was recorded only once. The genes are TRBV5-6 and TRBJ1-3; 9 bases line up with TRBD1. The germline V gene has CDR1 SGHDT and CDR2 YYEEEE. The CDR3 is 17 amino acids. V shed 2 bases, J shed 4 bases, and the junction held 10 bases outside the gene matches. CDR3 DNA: TGTGCCAGCAGCTTAGGGGACAGGGTATGGGGCGGAAACACCATATATTTT. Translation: CASSLGDRVWGGNTIYF.

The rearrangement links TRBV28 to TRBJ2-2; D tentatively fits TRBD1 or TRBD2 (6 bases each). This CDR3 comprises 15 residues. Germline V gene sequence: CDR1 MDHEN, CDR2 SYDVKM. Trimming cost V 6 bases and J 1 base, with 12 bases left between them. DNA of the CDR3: TGTGCCAGCAGCCTAAGGGGGGAGAACACCGGGGAGCTGTTTTTT. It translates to CASSLRGENTGELFF.

This CDR3 is CASSLVLAGGPHEQYF. The CDR3 bases are TGTGCCAGCAGTTTGGTTCTAGCGGGAGGGCCCCACGAGCAGTACTTC. The V and J genes are TRBV27 and TRBJ2-7; 12 bases fit TRBD2. V gave up 3 bases and J gave up 5 bases; unmatched junction bases: 8. Per the germline V gene, CDR1 is MNHEY and CDR2 is SMNVEV (reference sequence). The CDR3 runs 16 residues.

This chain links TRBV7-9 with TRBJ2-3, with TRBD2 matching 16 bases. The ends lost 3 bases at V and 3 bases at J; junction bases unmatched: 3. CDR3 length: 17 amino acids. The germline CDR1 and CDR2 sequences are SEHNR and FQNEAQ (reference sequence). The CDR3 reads CASSFKGLAGGTDTQYF. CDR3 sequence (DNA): TGTGCCAGCAGCTTTAAGGGACTAGCGGGAGGGACAGATACGCAGTATTTT. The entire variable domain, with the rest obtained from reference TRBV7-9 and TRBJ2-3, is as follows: DTGVSQNPRHKITKRGQNVTFRCDPISEHNRLYWYRQTLGQGPEFLTYFQNEAQLEKSRLLSDRFSAERPKGSFSTLEIQRTEQGDSAMYLCASSFKGLAGGTDTQYFGPGTRLTVL.

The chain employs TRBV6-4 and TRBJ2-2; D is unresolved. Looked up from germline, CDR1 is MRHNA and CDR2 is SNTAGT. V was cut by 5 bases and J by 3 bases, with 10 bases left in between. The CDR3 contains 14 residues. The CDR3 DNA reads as TGTGCCAGCAGTAGGCAGGCCGACACCGGGGAGCTGTTTTTT. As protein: CASSRQADTGELFF.

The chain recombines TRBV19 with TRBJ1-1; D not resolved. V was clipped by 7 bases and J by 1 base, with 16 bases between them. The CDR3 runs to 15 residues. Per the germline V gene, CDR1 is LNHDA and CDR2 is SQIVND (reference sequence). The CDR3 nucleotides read TGTGCCAGTACCCCCCTATTCTCCGGGAACACTGAAGCTTTCTTT. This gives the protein CASTPLFSGNTEAFF.

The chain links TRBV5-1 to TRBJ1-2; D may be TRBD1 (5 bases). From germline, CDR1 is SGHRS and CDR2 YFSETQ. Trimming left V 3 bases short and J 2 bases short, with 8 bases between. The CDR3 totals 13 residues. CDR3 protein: CASSSTANYGYTF. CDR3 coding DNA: TGCGCCAGCAGCTCGACAGCAAACTATGGCTACACCTTC.

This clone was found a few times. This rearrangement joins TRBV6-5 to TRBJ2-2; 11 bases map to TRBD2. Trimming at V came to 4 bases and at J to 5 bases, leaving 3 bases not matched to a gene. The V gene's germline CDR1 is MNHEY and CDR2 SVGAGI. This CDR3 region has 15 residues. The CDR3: CASSSLAGGTGELFF. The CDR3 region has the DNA TGTGCCAGCAGTTCCCTAGCGGGAGGTACCGGGGAGCTGTTTTTT.

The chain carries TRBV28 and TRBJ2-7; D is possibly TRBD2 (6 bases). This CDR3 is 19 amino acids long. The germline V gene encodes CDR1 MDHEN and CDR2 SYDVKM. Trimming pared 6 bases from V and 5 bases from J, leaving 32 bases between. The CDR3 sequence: CASSDLLSGVVAGTHEQYF. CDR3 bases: TGTGCCAGCAGCGATCTCCTATCGGGGGTGGTTGCGGGAACCCACGAGCAGTACTTC.

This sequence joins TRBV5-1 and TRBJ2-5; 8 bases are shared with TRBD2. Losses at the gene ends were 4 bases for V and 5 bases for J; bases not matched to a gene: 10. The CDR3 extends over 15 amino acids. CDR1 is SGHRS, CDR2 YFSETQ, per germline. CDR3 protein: CASSRGLVGVETQYF. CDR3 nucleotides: TGCGCCAGCAGCCGGGGACTAGTAGGAGTGGAGACCCAGTACTTC. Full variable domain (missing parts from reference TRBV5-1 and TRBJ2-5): KAGVTQTPRYLIKTRGQQVTLSCSPISGHRSVSWYQQTPGQGLQFLFEYFSETQRNKGNFPGRFSGRQFSNSRSEMNVSTLELGDSALYLCASSRGLVGVETQYFGPGTRLLVL.

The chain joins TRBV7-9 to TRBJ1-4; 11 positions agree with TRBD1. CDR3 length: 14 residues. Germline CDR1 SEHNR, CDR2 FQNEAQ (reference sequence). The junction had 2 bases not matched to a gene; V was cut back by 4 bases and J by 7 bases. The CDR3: CASSWTGGGEKLFF. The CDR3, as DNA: TGTGCCAGCAGCTGGACAGGGGGCGGTGAAAAACTGTTTTTT.

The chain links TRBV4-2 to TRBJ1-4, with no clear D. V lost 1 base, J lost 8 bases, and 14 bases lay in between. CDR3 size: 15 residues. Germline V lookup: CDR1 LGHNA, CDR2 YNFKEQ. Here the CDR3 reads CASSQVSGHGEKLFF. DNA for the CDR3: TGTGCCAGCAGCCAAGTCAGCGGTCACGGCGAAAAACTGTTTTTT.